These 30 T cell receptor beta chains were sequenced from one sample in a study of blood T cell repertoires in COVID-19. Produced via immunoSEQ multiplex PCR; TCRdb's table is partial and in-frame only. The data show 200,000 to 300,000 clones, with about 90% seen just once and approximately 0.8% held by the top ten. The sample comprised peripheral blood. All receptors come from a man aged 25-45 years with COVID-19, enrolled during active disease.

The rearrangement joins TRBV27 to TRBJ1-2; TRBD1 might be the D (5 bases). V shed 8 bases and J shed 4 bases, with 14 bases lying between them. Germline-derived CDR1 and CDR2 are MNHEY and SMNVEV (reference sequence). The CDR3 has 13 residues. CDR3 nucleotides: TGTGCCAGCGCCCAGGGTAAAGGCTATGGCTACACCTTC. Its protein is CASAQGKGYGYTF.

The chain recombines TRBV3-1 (or the pseudogene TRBV3-2) with TRBJ1-5; a weak D match, TRBD1 (6 bases). V was pared by 1 base and J by 3 bases, with 10 bases between. Germline V lookup: CDR1 LGHDT, CDR2 YNNKEL (reference sequence). The CDR3 is 15 amino acids. CDR3 amino acids: CASSQAWTDNQPQHF. The CDR3 nucleotides are TGTGCCAGCAGCCAAGCTTGGACAGACAATCAGCCCCAGCATTTT.

The rearrangement uses TRBV11-2 and TRBJ2-3, with D unresolved. Per germline, CDR1 SGHAT and CDR2 FQNNGV. The CDR3 contains 15 residues. V lost 1 base and J lost 2, with 10 bases in between. The CDR3: CASSLVMGYTDTQYF. CDR3 DNA sequence: TGTGCCAGCAGCTTAGTAATGGGCTACACAGATACGCAGTATTTT.

The chain joins TRBV9 to TRBJ1-5, with unresolved D. V was clipped by 1 base and J by 1 base, with 9 bases between them. Germline V lookup: CDR1 SGDLS, CDR2 YYNGEE. The CDR3 has 15 residues. The CDR3 sequence is CASSVTGESNQPQHF. The CDR3 nucleotides are TGTGCCAGCAGCGTAACCGGGGAAAGCAATCAGCCCCAGCATTTT. Together with reference TRBV9 and TRBJ1-5, the CDR3 gives the full variable domain: DSGVTQTPKHLITATGQRVTLRCSPRSGDLSVYWYQQSLDQGLQFLIQYYNGEERAKGNILERFSAQQFPDLHSELNLSSLELGDSALYFCASSVTGESNQPQHFGDGTRLSIL.

The chain couples TRBV5-1 to TRBJ1-1; D call uncertain. This CDR3 comprises 13 residues. Per germline, CDR1 SGHRS and CDR2 YFSETQ. The V gene lost 1 base and the J gene lost 1 base, with 5 bases spanning the gap. As DNA, the CDR3 is TGCGCCAGCAGCTTGAGAGAGAACACTGAAGCTTTCTTT. This sequence encodes CASSLRENTEAFF.

The CDR3 region has the DNA TGCGCCAGCGGTGCCGGGTCAAGGGCGGGAGAGACCCAGTACTTC. This encodes CASGAGSRAGETQYF. The chain combines TRBV5-1 with TRBJ2-5, with D perhaps matching TRBD2 (5 bases). V was shortened by 7 bases and J by 4 bases, with 20 bases between the two germline ends. This CDR3 is 15 amino acids long. Germline CDR1 reads SGHRS; CDR2 reads YFSETQ.

The chain recombines TRBV27 with TRBJ2-3; TRBD1 might be the D (6 bases). Germline V gene lookup returns CDR1 MNHEY and CDR2 SMNVEV (reference sequence). Trimming took off 3 bases at V and 6 bases at J, with 13 bases between the two ends. The CDR3 runs to 14 residues. CDR3: CASSLQGKGDTQYF. The CDR3 region has the DNA TGTGCCAGCAGTTTGCAGGGGAAAGGGGATACGCAGTATTTT.

The chain joins TRBV30 to TRBJ2-1; 7 nucleotides agree with TRBD1. Trimming took 8 bases from V and 4 from J; bases not matched to a gene: 8. CDR1 is GTSNPN, CDR2 SVGIG, per germline (reference sequence). The CDR3 has 13 amino acids. CDR3 DNA sequence: TGTGCCATAACCGGGACAGTATACAATGAGCAGTTCTTC. Translating it yields CAITGTVYNEQFF.

The genes are TRBV7-3 and TRBJ1-6, with D possibly TRBD1 on 5 matching bases. This CDR3 has 15 amino acids. The germline V gene has CDR1 SGHTA and CDR2 FQGTGA. Trimming removed 0 bases at V and 9 bases at J, with 12 bases between. CDR3 nucleotides: TGTGCCAGCAGCTTAACGGGGCAGGGCTCTTCACCCCTCCACTTT. It yields the protein CASSLTGQGSSPLHF.

This chain uses TRBV7-3 with TRBJ2-1; 9 bases are shared with TRBD2. J was trimmed by 5 bases and V by 0 bases; bases with no gene match: 5. The germline gives CDR1 SGHTA, CDR2 FQGTGA. The CDR3 totals 16 residues. The CDR3 spells CASSLTLTSGHNEQFF. CDR3 sequence (DNA): TGTGCCAGCAGCTTAACCCTGACTAGCGGCCACAATGAGCAGTTCTTC.

J is TRBJ2-7 and V is TRBV5-6, with 7 bases that match TRBD1. Trimming at V came to 1 base and at J to 5 bases, leaving 3 bases not matched to a gene. Germline V gene sequence: CDR1 SGHDT, CDR2 YYEEEE. The CDR3 sequence is 13 residues long. This CDR3 is CASSLNRGHEQYF. CDR3 sequence (DNA): TGTGCCAGCAGCTTGAACAGGGGCCACGAGCAGTACTTC.

The chain couples TRBV6-5 to TRBJ2-1; 7 positions agree with TRBD2. This CDR3 is built from 14 residues. The germline V gene encodes CDR1 MNHEY and CDR2 SVGAGI. V lost 6 bases to trimming and J lost 5 bases; unmatched junction nucleotides: 7. The CDR3 nucleotides read TGTGCCAGCAGGGCATCCGGGACTAACAATGAGCAGTTCTTC. This gives the protein CASRASGTNNEQFF.

This clone was seen a few times. The CDR3, as DNA: TGTGCAAGTCGCTTAGATGTCACAGAAGGAAACACCATATATTTT. It specifies CASRLDVTEGNTIYF. This sequence joins TRBV12-2 and TRBJ1-3; whether TRBD1, the table's D call, matches the DNA was not checked. TRBV12-2 is a documented pseudogene. The CDR3 has 15 amino acids.

The V gene is TRBV5-4, the J gene TRBJ2-5; TRBD2 agrees at 11 bases. There are 15 residues in the CDR3. V lost 6 bases, J lost 2 bases, and 6 bases stayed unmatched. Germline-derived CDR1 and CDR2 are SGHNT and YYREEE (reference sequence). The CDR3 reads CASTLRLAGQETQYF. The DNA for the CDR3 is TGTGCCAGCACCCTTCGACTAGCGGGGCAAGAGACCCAGTACTTC.

The V and J genes are TRBV4-1 and TRBJ2-7; 9 nucleotides align to TRBD2. Germline trimming cut 1 base from V and 3 bases from J; bases unmatched to any gene: 7. The CDR3 is 16 residues long. Germline values: CDR1 MGHRA, CDR2 YSYEKL. The CDR3 reads CASSQAAGGVLYEQYF. CDR3 nucleotide sequence: TGCGCCAGCAGCCAAGCAGCGGGGGGTGTCCTCTACGAGCAGTACTTC.

This chain links TRBV18 with TRBJ1-2; D not resolved. Trimming removed 2 bases at V and 4 bases at J, with 11 bases between. The CDR3 is 14 amino acids. CDR1 and CDR2 (germline): KGHSH, LQKENI. The CDR3 region is CASSPSPGVYGYTF. In DNA form, the CDR3 reads TGTGCCAGCTCACCATCGCCGGGAGTCTATGGCTACACCTTC. The whole variable domain, filled in from reference TRBV18 and TRBJ1-2, reads NAGVMQNPRHLVRRRGQEARLRCSPMKGHSHVYWYRQLPEEGLKFMVYLQKENIIDESGMPKERFSAEFPKEGPSILRIQQVVRGDSAAYFCASSPSPGVYGYTFGSGTRLTVV.

The J gene is TRBJ1-5, the V gene TRBV21-1. TRBV21-1 has pseudogene status. The CDR3 is made up of 15 amino acids. The CDR3 coding sequence is TGTGCCAGCAGCAAAGAGGAGAGGGTTGAAAAGCCCCAGCATTTT. Protein product: CASSKEERVEKPQHF.

The J gene is TRBJ1-1, the V gene TRBV5-1, with D perhaps matching TRBD1 (5 bases). V was pared by 5 bases and J by 1 base, with 9 bases between. Germline V gene sequence: CDR1 SGHRS, CDR2 YFSETQ. This CDR3 comprises 13 residues. The DNA for the CDR3 is TGCGCCAGCAGGCCCGGACAGAACACTGAAGCTTTCTTT. Translating gives CASRPGQNTEAFF. The whole variable domain, remainder taken from reference TRBV5-1 and TRBJ1-1, is KAGVTQTPRYLIKTRGQQVTLSCSPISGHRSVSWYQQTPGQGLQFLFEYFSETQRNKGNFPGRFSGRQFSNSRSEMNVSTLELGDSALYLCASRPGQNTEAFFGQGTRLTVV.

This chain links TRBV27 with TRBJ1-5; D possibly corresponds to TRBD1 (6 bases). Germline assignment: CDR1 MNHEY and CDR2 SMNVEV (reference sequence). V was pared by 5 bases and J by 7 bases, with 18 bases between. The CDR3 is made up of 15 amino acids. For the CDR3, the DNA is TGTGCCAGCAGTCCCCTACAGGGTTCGATACAGCCCCAGCATTTT. It yields the protein CASSPLQGSIQPQHF.

This rearrangement joins TRBV29-1 to TRBJ1-5; no clear D gene. V was shortened by 4 bases and J by 9 bases, with 13 bases between the two germline ends. The CDR3 is 12 amino acids. Germline assignment: CDR1 SQVTM and CDR2 ANQGSEA. DNA for the CDR3: TGCAGCGTTGGGGAGGGTGGTCGGCCCCAGCATTTT. This translates into CSVGEGGRPQHF.

The CDR3: CASSVGGLAASLQETQYF. The CDR3 DNA reads TGTGCCAGCAGCGTAGGGGGACTAGCGGCAAGCCTTCAAGAGACCCAGTACTTC. The chain carries TRBV9 and TRBJ2-5, with 11 nucleotides matching TRBD2. With V trimmed by 0 bases and J by 2 bases, 9 bases remained unmatched. The CDR3 totals 18 residues. CDR1 is SGDLS and CDR2 is YYNGEE in the germline V gene. Combining the CDR3 with reference TRBV9 and TRBJ2-5 gives the whole variable domain DSGVTQTPKHLITATGQRVTLRCSPRSGDLSVYWYQQSLDQGLQFLIQYYNGEERAKGNILERFSAQQFPDLHSELNLSSLELGDSALYFCASSVGGLAASLQETQYFGPGTRLLVL.

The J gene is TRBJ1-5, the V gene TRBV12-2; TRBD1 was called by the table and not checked on the DNA. TRBV12-2 is termed a pseudogene. The CDR3 is made up of 17 amino acids. The CDR3 DNA reads TGTGCAAGTCGCTTAGCCTCCGACAGGGGACGCAATCAGCCCCAGCATTTT. It encodes CASRLASDRGRNQPQHF.

The rearrangement links TRBV2 to TRBJ1-1; no reliable D call. CDR3 length: 12 residues. Trimming cost V 5 bases and J 8 bases, with 12 bases left between them. CDR1 and CDR2 (germline): SNHLY, FYNNEI. The CDR3 nucleotides are TGTGCCAGCAGTCCGAGGACGGGGGAAGCTTTCTTT. This translates into CASSPRTGEAFF. The full variable domain, its missing parts supplied by reference TRBV2 and TRBJ1-1, is EPEVTQTPSHQVTQMGQEVILRCVPISNHLYFYWYRQILGQKVEFLVSFYNNEISEKSEIFDDQFSVERPDGSNFTLKIRSTKLEDSAMYFCASSPRTGEAFFGQGTRLTVV.

The rearrangement uses TRBV3-1 (or the pseudogene TRBV3-2) and TRBJ2-1; TRBD1 matches 10 bases. The CDR3 totals 15 residues. Trimming took 4 bases from V and 6 from J; bases not matched to a gene: 6. Germline lookup yields CDR1 LGHDT and CDR2 YNNKEL (reference sequence). The CDR3 DNA follows: TGTGCCAGCAGCCCTCGACAGGGGGCTAGCAATGAGCAGTTCTTC. Its protein is CASSPRQGASNEQFF.

This chain links TRBV11-2 with TRBJ1-2, with 10 nucleotides matching TRBD1. The CDR3 sequence is 16 residues long. Germline V gene sequence: CDR1 SGHAT, CDR2 FQNNGV. The V and J ends lost 5 bases and 4 bases, in that order; junction bases with no gene match: 10. CDR3 region: CASSPKGQGKSYGYTF. CDR3 DNA sequence: TGTGCCAGCAGCCCCAAGGGACAGGGGAAGAGCTATGGCTACACCTTC.

V usage is TRBV4-1 and J usage is TRBJ2-7, with D possibly TRBD2 on 6 matching bases. Trimming pared 1 base from V and 0 bases from J, leaving 16 bases between. The length of the CDR3 is 17 residues. The germline V gene has CDR1 MGHRA and CDR2 YSYEKL. The CDR3, as DNA: TGCGCCAGCAGCCAAGGCCGGGTTCGGGACTTCTCCTACGAGCAGTACTTC. Amino acid sequence: CASSQGRVRDFSYEQYF.

The chain links TRBV9 to TRBJ1-4; tentatively, D is TRBD1 (6 bases). The CDR3 loop spans 15 amino acids. CDR1 and CDR2 (germline): SGDLS, YYNGEE. Trimming removed 4 bases from V and 3 bases from J, with 13 bases in between. The CDR3 loop reads CASSLSGDPNEKLFF. DNA for the CDR3: TGTGCCAGCAGCTTATCAGGGGACCCTAATGAAAAACTGTTTTTT.

This clone was picked up one time. V and J are TRBV30 and TRBJ1-3, with 10 nucleotides matching TRBD1. The germline V gene encodes CDR1 GTSNPN and CDR2 SVGIG (reference sequence). J was trimmed by 9 bases and V by 2 bases; bases with no gene match: 10. The CDR3 sequence is 15 residues long. CDR3 nucleotides: TGTGCCTGGAGTAGACAGGGGGCCTATGGGGGCACCATATATTTT. This translates into CAWSRQGAYGGTIYF.

This clone was detected only a few times. The sample has other DNA sequences that encode this CDR3 too. The chain carries TRBV5-1 and TRBJ2-7, with TRBD2 as a possible D gene (5 bases). Trimming shortened V by 0 bases and J by 0 bases, and 7 bases separated the two germline ends. Per germline, CDR1 SGHRS and CDR2 YFSETQ. The CDR3 covers 14 residues. CDR3 bases: TGCGCCAGCAGCTTGGGAGCGGCCTCCTACGAGCAGTACTTC. Its translation is CASSLGAASYEQYF.

The chain links TRBV7-9 to TRBJ2-1; 9 bases match TRBD1. The trim removed 5 bases at V and 6 bases at J, leaving 8 bases unmatched. The CDR3 runs to 15 residues. Germline CDR1 is SEHNR and CDR2 is FQNEAQ (reference sequence). CDR3 sequence reads: CASSQGQGGRNEQFF. As DNA, the CDR3 is TGTGCCAGCAGCCAGGGACAGGGCGGTCGCAATGAGCAGTTCTTC.